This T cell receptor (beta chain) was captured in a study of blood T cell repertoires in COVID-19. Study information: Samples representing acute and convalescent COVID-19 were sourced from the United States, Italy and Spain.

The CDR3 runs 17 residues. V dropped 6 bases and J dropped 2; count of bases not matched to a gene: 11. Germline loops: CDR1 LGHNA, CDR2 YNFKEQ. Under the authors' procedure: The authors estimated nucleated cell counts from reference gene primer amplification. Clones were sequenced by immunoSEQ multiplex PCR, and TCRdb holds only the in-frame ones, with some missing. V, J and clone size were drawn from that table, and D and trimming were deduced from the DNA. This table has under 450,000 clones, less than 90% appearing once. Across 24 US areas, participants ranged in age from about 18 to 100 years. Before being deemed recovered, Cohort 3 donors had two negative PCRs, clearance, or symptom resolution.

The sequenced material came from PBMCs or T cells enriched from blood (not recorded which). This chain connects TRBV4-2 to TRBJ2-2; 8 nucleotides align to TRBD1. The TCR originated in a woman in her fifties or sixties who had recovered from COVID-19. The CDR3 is CASRPIDRGSNTGELFF. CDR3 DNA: TGTGCCAGCAGACCCATTGACAGGGGTTCAAACACCGGGGAGCTGTTTTTT.